This T cell receptor beta chain was sequenced during a study of blood T cell repertoires in COVID-19. Some clones are missing from TCRdb's copy, which holds only in-frame ones; the method was immunoSEQ multiplex PCR. The sample includes 390,000 or so clones, roughly 85% of them seen just once. CDR3 length: 15 amino acids. Germline CDR1 and CDR2: SNHLY and FYNNEI. Trimming left V 1 base short and J 3 bases short, with 12 bases between. The chain combines TRBV2 with TRBJ1-1, with TRBD1 as a possible D gene (5 bases). The receptor was isolated from a woman aged 25 to 45 with active or convalescent COVID-19. Sequencing input: peripheral blood. In DNA, the CDR3 is TGTGCCAGCAGTGAAGGGGCCCTAGGGGACACTGAAGCTTTCTTT. Translated: CASSEGALGDTEAFF.